This T cell receptor (beta chain) originates from a study of cytomegalovirus exposure and HLA in healthy donors. Amplification used 60 Vbeta primers and 13 Jbeta primers. The data were produced by immunoSEQ multiplex PCR, yet TCRdb's version contains in-frame clones alone and is incomplete. The profile covers some 130,000 clones, with 60% to 80% appearing a single time and around 7.2% taken by the ten largest. The receptor's source is a male donor in good health and CMV-seronegative. Input material: PBMCs.

The DNA of the CDR3 is TGCGCCAGCAGCCTGCGGACTACAGGCACAGATACGCAGTATTTT. Translated: CASSLRTTGTDTQYF. The chain has TRBV4-3 and TRBJ2-3; possibly TRBD2 for D (6 bases). This CDR3 is 15 amino acids long. Germline CDR1 is LGHNA and CDR2 is YSLEER. V was shortened by 4 bases and J by 1 base, with 12 bases between the two germline ends.